The rows below give T cell receptor beta chains drawn from one sample of a study of graft-versus-host responses after intestinal transplantation. Sequencing was performed with immunoSEQ multiplex PCR; in TCRdb, only in-frame clones are kept and a portion is missing. The sample contains more than 50,000 clones, approximately 88% of which appear only once. The material was ileum tissue, obtained approximately 56 weeks after transplant. These receptors came from a human patient who received an intestinal transplant, so some T cells may come from the graft donor. CDR3s include the opening cysteine and the closing phenylalanine or tryptophan. Fields, in order: J gene, D gene, V gene, clone size, CDR3 protein, CDR3 DNA. D genes are given only for firm matches. Not all rows give a size; the values are once, few, many and, for expanded clones, a class.

TRBJ2-7 | TRBD2 | TRBV27 | - | CASSETSGRAYEQYF | TGTGCCAGCAGTGAGACTAGCGGGAGGGCCTACGAGCAGTACTTC
TRBJ2-1 | - | TRBV21-1 | - | CASSKGRGAPDEQFF | TGTGCCAGCAGCAAAGGACGGGGGGCCCCGGATGAGCAGTTCTTC
TRBJ2-7 | - | TRBV6-5 | - | CASSYPPSASSYEQYF | TGTGCCAGCAGTTACCCCCCCTCGGCCTCCTCCTACGAGCAGTACTTC
TRBJ1-1 | - | TRBV28 | - | CASSYMDRQAFF | TGTGCCAGCAGTTATATGGACAGACAAGCTTTCTTT
TRBJ2-7 | TRBD1 | TRBV5-8 | - | CASSFKGASYEQYF | TGTGCCAGCAGCTTTAAGGGGGCCTCCTACGAGCAGTACTTC
TRBJ2-1 | TRBD2 | TRBV29-1 | - | CSVGGEAGGTNEQFF | TGCAGCGTTGGAGGAGAAGCGGGAGGGACCAATGAGCAGTTCTTC
TRBJ2-3 | TRBD2 | TRBV28 | - | CASIMAGVADTQYF | TGTGCCAGCATTATGGCGGGGGTGGCAGATACGCAGTATTTT
TRBJ2-7 | - | TRBV5-6 | - | CASSTWGVLSYEQYF | TGTGCCAGCAGCACCTGGGGGGTCCTCTCCTACGAGCAGTACTTC
TRBJ1-2 | - | TRBV6-5 | - | CASSYGANYGYTF | TGTGCCAGCAGTTACGGGGCTAACTATGGCTACACCTTC
TRBJ2-7 | - | TRBV4-2 | - | CASSQEWTAPYEQYF | TGTGCCAGCAGCCAAGAATGGACCGCCCCCTACGAGCAGTACTTC
TRBJ2-7 | - | TRBV11-1 | once | CASSFRPPGQSSYEQYF | TGTGCCAGCAGCTTCCGTCCCCCGGGACAAAGCTCCTACGAGCAGTACTTC
TRBJ1-1 | - | TRBV4-2 | once | CASSTRARGNTEAFF | TGTGCCAGCAGCACTCGGGCCAGGGGGAACACTGAAGCTTTCTTT
TRBJ2-5 | - | TRBV15 | - | CATSRGLHPETQYF | TGTGCCACCAGCAGAGGTCTACACCCGGAGACCCAGTACTTC
TRBJ2-2 | TRBD2 | TRBV4-1 | - | CASSLERTSGAGELFF | TGCGCCAGCAGCCTAGAACGGACTAGCGGAGCCGGGGAGCTGTTTTTT
TRBJ1-1 | - | TRBV2 | - | CASSEYSGQGEAFF | TGTGCCAGCAGTGAGTATTCGGGGCAGGGTGAAGCTTTCTTT